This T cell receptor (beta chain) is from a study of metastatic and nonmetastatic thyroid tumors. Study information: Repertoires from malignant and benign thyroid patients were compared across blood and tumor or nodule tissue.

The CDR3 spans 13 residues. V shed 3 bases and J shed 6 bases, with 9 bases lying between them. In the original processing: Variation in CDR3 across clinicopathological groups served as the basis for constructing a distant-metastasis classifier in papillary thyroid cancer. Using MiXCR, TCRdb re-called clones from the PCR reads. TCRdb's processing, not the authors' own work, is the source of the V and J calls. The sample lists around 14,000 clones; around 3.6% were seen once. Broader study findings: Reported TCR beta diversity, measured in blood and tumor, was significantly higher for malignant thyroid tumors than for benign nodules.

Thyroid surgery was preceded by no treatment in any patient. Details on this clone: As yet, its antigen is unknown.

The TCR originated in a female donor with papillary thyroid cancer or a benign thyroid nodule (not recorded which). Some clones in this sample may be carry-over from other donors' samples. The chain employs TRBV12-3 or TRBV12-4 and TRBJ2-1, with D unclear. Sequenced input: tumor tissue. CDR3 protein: CASSFVRSNEQFF. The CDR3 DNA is TGTGCCAGCAGTTTTGTCAGATCCAATGAGCAGTTCTTC.